Here is one T cell receptor (beta chain) with its context. Original methodology: Amplification with reference gene primers provided the estimates of nucleated cell counts. Only in-frame clones appear in the TCRdb table, and some are missing; sequencing was by immunoSEQ multiplex PCR. V, J and clone size are taken as reported in that table, and D and trimming were inferred from the DNA itself. The table records more than 150,000 clones, around 80% of them present only once. The sample is drawn from a study of blood T cell repertoires in COVID-19. Across the study: Sites across the United States, Italy and Spain contributed samples from acute and convalescent COVID-19.

CDR3 length: 14 residues. Germline CDR1 is KGHSH and CDR2 is LQKENI. The germline V and J ends were trimmed by 1 base and 7 bases, with 10 bases remaining between them. Study members were between 18 and 89 years old and lived in 24 US regions. Specimen: PBMCs or T cells enriched from blood (not recorded which). This chain uses TRBV18 with TRBJ2-2; no firm D call. The clonotype originates from a woman between 50 and 59 years old who had recovered from COVID-19. CDR3 DNA sequence: TGTGCCAGCTCACCACGGAGTGGCGGCGGGGAGCTGTTTTTT. Protein product: CASSPRSGGGELFF.